The rows below give T cell receptor beta chains drawn from one sample of a study of human thymus T cells. The repertoire was sequenced with immunoSEQ multiplex PCR; TCRdb's copy has only in-frame clones and lacks some. The sample carries fewer than 55,000 clones, roughly 94% recorded once. Sequencing input: blood. These receptors were taken from a boy less than two years old with a congenital heart defect but otherwise immunologically healthy. The CDR3 runs from the conserved cysteine through the conserved F or W. Fields, in order: D gene, J gene, clone size, CDR3 length, V gene, CDR3 protein, CDR3 DNA. D genes are given only for firm matches. Not all rows give a size; the values are once, few, many and, for expanded clones, a class.

D: .
J: TRBJ2-6
size: .
length: 14
V: TRBV18
CDR3: CASSPNSGANVLTF
DNA: TGTGCCAGCTCACCCAATTCTGGGGCCAACGTCCTGACTTTC

D: .
J: TRBJ2-3
size: .
length: 11
V: TRBV4-2
CDR3: CASSPFGTQYF
DNA: TGTGCCAGCAGCCCCTTTGGTACGCAGTATTTT

D: .
J: TRBJ1-2
size: once
length: 16
V: TRBV11-2
CDR3: CASSFLTGPNVYGYTF
DNA: TGTGCCAGCAGCTTCTTAACAGGTCCAAATGTCTATGGCTACACCTTC

D: .
J: TRBJ2-7
size: once
length: 14
V: TRBV7-2
CDR3: CASSLRQSSYEQYF
DNA: TGTGCCAGCAGCTTAAGACAGTCCTCCTACGAGCAGTACTTC

D: TRBD1
J: TRBJ2-7
size: .
length: 13
V: TRBV19
CDR3: CASSGQGIDEQYF
DNA: TGTGCCAGTAGCGGACAGGGAATCGACGAGCAGTACTTC

D: .
J: TRBJ2-7
size: once
length: 15
V: TRBV6-1
CDR3: CASSERAGASYEQYF
DNA: TGTGCCAGCAGTGAAAGGGCAGGGGCCTCCTACGAGCAGTACTTC

D: TRBD1
J: TRBJ1-6
size: .
length: 13
V: TRBV9
CDR3: CASATGDRTPLHF
DNA: TGTGCCAGCGCCACAGGGGATAGAACACCCCTCCACTTT

D: TRBD2
J: TRBJ2-5
size: .
length: 15
V: TRBV9
CDR3: CASSVGLAGDVTQYF
DNA: TGTGCCAGCAGCGTAGGACTAGCGGGGGACGTGACCCAGTACTTC

D: TRBD1
J: TRBJ1-2
size: .
length: 15
V: TRBV4-1
CDR3: CASSPLPGTGEGYTF
DNA: TGCGCCAGCAGCCCGCTGCCCGGGACAGGGGAAGGCTACACCTTC

D: TRBD1
J: TRBJ1-4
size: .
length: 14
V: TRBV28
CDR3: CASSSSGGSEKLFF
DNA: TGTGCCAGCAGTTCGTCAGGGGGCAGTGAAAAACTGTTTTTT

D: .
J: TRBJ1-1
size: few
length: 13
V: TRBV25-1
CDR3: CASSSPGHTEAFF
DNA: TGTGCCAGCAGCAGTCCAGGGCACACTGAAGCTTTCTTT

D: TRBD2
J: TRBJ2-3
size: .
length: 16
V: TRBV5-4
CDR3: CASSLRLAGGTDTQYF
DNA: TGTGCCAGCAGCTTGAGGCTAGCGGGGGGCACAGATACGCAGTATTTT

D: .
J: TRBJ1-3
size: .
length: 13
V: TRBV10-1
CDR3: CASSGSSGNTIYF
DNA: TGCGCCAGCAGCGGCAGCTCTGGAAACACCATATATTTT

D: .
J: TRBJ2-2
size: .
length: 14
V: TRBV4-3
CDR3: CASSQGTNTGELFF
DNA: TGCGCCAGCAGCCAAGGGACTAACACCGGGGAGCTGTTTTTT

D: .
J: TRBJ2-7
size: .
length: 13
V: TRBV5-1
CDR3: CASSLATSYEQYF
DNA: TGCGCCAGCAGCTTAGCGACCTCCTACGAGCAGTACTTC

D: .
J: TRBJ1-5
size: .
length: 15
V: TRBV6-6
CDR3: CASSSAGTLNQPQHF
DNA: TGTGCCAGCAGTTCGGCCGGGACACTTAATCAGCCCCAGCATTTT

D: .
J: TRBJ2-2
size: once
length: 13
V: TRBV7-2
CDR3: CASSPRATGELFF
DNA: TGTGCCAGCAGCCCTAGGGCCACCGGGGAGCTGTTTTTT

D: .
J: TRBJ1-2
size: .
length: 13
V: TRBV5-6
CDR3: CASSLGRGYGYTF
DNA: TGTGCCAGCAGCTTGGGCAGGGGCTATGGCTACACCTTC

D: .
J: TRBJ2-7
size: .
length: 11
V: TRBV2
CDR3: CASSEGNEQYF
DNA: TGTGCCAGCAGTGAGGGGAACGAGCAGTACTTC

D: .
J: TRBJ2-5
size: .
length: 12
V: TRBV6-6
CDR3: CASRLEGETQYF
DNA: TGTGCCAGCCGCCTTGAGGGAGAGACCCAGTACTTC

D: .
J: TRBJ1-6
size: .
length: 18
V: TRBV28
CDR3: CASLGHFWLTEPNSPLHF
DNA: TGTGCCAGCTTGGGTCACTTTTGGTTGACAGAACCTAATTCACCCCTCCACTTT

D: TRBD1
J: TRBJ2-3
size: .
length: 15
V: TRBV5-6
CDR3: CASSLLQGVIDTQYF
DNA: TGTGCCAGCAGCTTGCTTCAGGGGGTGATAGATACGCAGTATTTT

D: .
J: TRBJ1-3
size: .
length: 15
V: TRBV4-1
CDR3: CASSQDQGTGNTIYF
DNA: TGCGCCAGCAGCCAAGATCAGGGTACTGGAAACACCATATATTTT

D: .
J: TRBJ1-6
size: .
length: 16
V: TRBV10-3
CDR3: CAISDSRQAYNSPLHF
DNA: TGTGCCATCAGTGATAGTCGCCAGGCCTATAATTCACCCCTCCACTTT

D: .
J: TRBJ1-1
size: .
length: 19
V: TRBV9
CDR3: CASSVEVTPRICWDTEAFF
DNA: TGTGCCAGCAGCGTAGAAGTGACGCCGCGTATATGTTGGGACACTGAAGCTTTCTTT

D: TRBD2
J: TRBJ2-7
size: .
length: 13
V: TRBV7-7
CDR3: CASSPAAGGEQYF
DNA: TGTGCTAGCTCCCCGGCGGCGGGGGGGGAGCAGTACTTC

D: .
J: TRBJ2-1
size: .
length: 15
V: TRBV28
CDR3: CASSPPGTGNNEQFF
DNA: TGTGCCAGCAGCCCCCCCGGGACGGGCAACAATGAGCAGTTCTTC

D: .
J: TRBJ1-2
size: .
length: 17
V: TRBV11-2
CDR3: CASSTWRSRQGNYGYTF
DNA: TGTGCCAGCAGCACCTGGAGGAGTCGTCAGGGGAACTATGGCTACACCTTC

D: .
J: TRBJ1-4
size: .
length: 12
V: TRBV11-2
CDR3: CASSLGREKLFF
DNA: TGTGCCAGCAGCTTAGGAAGAGAAAAACTGTTTTTT

D: TRBD2
J: TRBJ2-1
size: .
length: 14
V: TRBV5-1
CDR3: CASSLASGGNEQFF
DNA: TGCGCCAGCAGCTTGGCTAGCGGGGGCAATGAGCAGTTCTTC

D: .
J: TRBJ1-2
size: .
length: 14
V: TRBV14
CDR3: CASSQYGGPYGYTF
DNA: TGTGCCAGCAGCCAATACGGGGGCCCCTATGGCTACACCTTC

D: .
J: TRBJ1-2
size: .
length: 12
V: TRBV29-1
CDR3: CSVEGYGYGYTF
DNA: TGCAGCGTTGAAGGGTACGGCTATGGCTACACCTTC

D: TRBD2
J: TRBJ2-5
size: .
length: 17
V: TRBV9
CDR3: CASSARPGLDHQETQYF
DNA: TGTGCCAGCAGCGCCAGGCCCGGACTAGACCACCAAGAGACCCAGTACTTC

D: .
J: TRBJ1-1
size: .
length: 17
V: TRBV5-1
CDR3: CASSAPGRAAGGTEAFF
DNA: TGCGCCAGCAGCGCCCCGGGACGGGCGGCGGGTGGAACTGAAGCTTTCTTT

D: TRBD2
J: TRBJ2-3
size: .
length: 16
V: TRBV9
CDR3: CASSLGTSGGRNTQYF
DNA: TGTGCCAGCAGTCTTGGCACTAGCGGGGGGAGGAATACGCAGTATTTT

D: .
J: TRBJ2-1
size: .
length: 12
V: TRBV28
CDR3: CASSLLGLVEFF
DNA: TGTGCCAGCAGTTTACTGGGGTTGGTGGAGTTCTTC

D: TRBD1
J: TRBJ1-2
size: .
length: 14
V: TRBV18
CDR3: CASSPSGQGYGYTF
DNA: TGTGCCAGCTCCCCCTCAGGACAGGGCTATGGCTACACCTTC

D: .
J: TRBJ1-6
size: .
length: 14
V: TRBV10-3
CDR3: CAIAGATGNSPLHF
DNA: TGTGCCATCGCAGGGGCTACTGGGAATTCACCCCTCCACTTT

D: TRBD2
J: TRBJ2-7
size: .
length: 12
V: TRBV5-1
CDR3: CASSSIAGEQYF
DNA: TGCGCCAGCAGCTCTATAGCGGGCGAGCAGTACTTC

D: .
J: TRBJ1-5
size: .
length: 15
V: TRBV4-1
CDR3: CASRRTGGANQPQHF
DNA: TGCGCCAGCAGGCGGACGGGGGGTGCCAATCAGCCCCAGCATTTT

D: .
J: TRBJ1-2
size: .
length: 10
V: TRBV20-1
CDR3: CSAYNYGYTF
DNA: TGCAGTGCGTATAACTATGGCTACACCTTC

D: .
J: TRBJ1-2
size: .
length: 13
V: TRBV18
CDR3: CASSPSGIGGYTF
DNA: TGTGCCAGCTCACCGTCAGGGATCGGCGGCTACACCTTC

D: TRBD1
J: TRBJ1-3
size: .
length: 14
V: TRBV6-4
CDR3: CASSEGASGNTIYF
DNA: TGTGCCAGCAGCGAGGGGGCATCTGGAAACACCATATATTTT

D: .
J: TRBJ2-7
size: .
length: 15
V: TRBV4-3
CDR3: CASSQGPDRGYEQYF
DNA: TGCGCCAGCAGCCAAGGACCTGACCGCGGCTACGAGCAGTACTTC

D: .
J: TRBJ2-6
size: .
length: 13
V: TRBV19
CDR3: CASRPAGANVLTF
DNA: TGTGCCAGTAGGCCGGCGGGGGCCAACGTCCTGACTTTC

D: .
J: TRBJ2-5
size: .
length: 15
V: TRBV5-4
CDR3: CASSLGLLYQETQYF
DNA: TGTGCCAGCAGCTTAGGACTTTTGTACCAAGAGACCCAGTACTTC

D: .
J: TRBJ2-7
size: once
length: 13
V: TRBV7-2
CDR3: CASSLGTRGEQYF
DNA: TGTGCCAGCAGCTTAGGGACACGGGGCGAGCAGTACTTC

D: TRBD1
J: TRBJ2-5
size: .
length: 13
V: TRBV9
CDR3: CASSVGTGETQYF
DNA: TGTGCCAGCAGCGTAGGGACAGGAGAGACCCAGTACTTC

D: TRBD1
J: TRBJ2-7
size: .
length: 14
V: TRBV28
CDR3: CASSWPGQGYEQYF
DNA: TGTGCCAGCAGTTGGCCGGGACAGGGTTACGAGCAGTACTTC

D: .
J: TRBJ1-2
size: .
length: 13
V: TRBV13
CDR3: CASYKAGDYGYTF
DNA: TGTGCCAGCTATAAGGCAGGGGACTATGGCTACACCTTC